This passage covers 15 T cell receptor beta chains from one sample sequenced in a study of cytomegalovirus exposure and HLA in healthy donors. The PCR was carried out with 60 Vbeta primers and 13 Jbeta primers. Using immunoSEQ multiplex PCR, the repertoire was profiled, and TCRdb retains in-frame clones only, with some absent. The sample carries 120,000 to 150,000 clones, about four fifths recorded once. The specimen sequenced was PBMCs. Receptor source: a middle-aged man in good health and CMV-seropositive.

The J gene is TRBJ2-5, the V gene TRBV30; D may be TRBD2 (5 bases). Trimming removed 2 bases at V and 5 bases at J, with 15 bases between. Germline V gives CDR1 GTSNPN, CDR2 SVGIG (reference sequence). This CDR3 is built from 14 residues. The CDR3 loop reads CAWSLRLAPETQYF. The CDR3 region has the DNA TGTGCCTGGAGTTTGCGGCTAGCCCCTGAGACCCAGTACTTC.

The rearrangement uses TRBV15 and TRBJ1-1; TRBD1 matches at 9 bases. This CDR3 region has 18 residues. Germline lookup yields CDR1 LNHNV and CDR2 YYDKDF (reference sequence). V lost 8 bases and J lost 0; bases outside the gene matches: 16. The CDR3 spells CATARGQGLRAMNTEAFF. The CDR3 coding sequence is TGTGCCACCGCGCGGGGACAGGGTTTACGGGCCATGAACACTGAAGCTTTCTTT.

With respect to this clone: Within the sample, other DNA sequences also encode this same CDR3. The chain employs TRBV18 and TRBJ1-1; 8 bases align to TRBD1. This CDR3 region has 14 residues. J lost 5 bases, V lost 3 bases, and 5 bases had no gene match. In germline, CDR1 is KGHSH, CDR2 LQKENI. CDR3 residues: CASSPGQGGTEAFF. CDR3 coding DNA: TGTGCCAGCTCACCTGGACAGGGAGGGACTGAAGCTTTCTTT.

The chain uses TRBV2 and TRBJ1-2, with D hard to call. The CDR3 has 13 residues. From germline, CDR1 is SNHLY and CDR2 FYNNEI. The V end lost 4 bases, the J end lost 8 bases, and 14 bases lay between the germline ends. The CDR3 region is CASSAFGWSGYTF. CDR3 bases: TGTGCCAGCAGTGCCTTTGGTTGGAGCGGCTACACCTTC.

The chain has TRBV11-2 and TRBJ2-7; D is unclear. The V end lost 1 base, the J end lost 4 bases, and 8 bases lay between the germline ends. Germline lookup yields CDR1 SGHAT and CDR2 FQNNGV. This CDR3 contains 13 residues. The CDR3: CASSLVFYYEQYF. CDR3 DNA: TGTGCCAGCAGCTTAGTCTTTTATTACGAGCAGTACTTC.

The V gene is TRBV21-1, the J gene TRBJ2-4; the table's D call, TRBD1, has no DNA check behind it. TRBV21-1 is noted as a pseudogene. The CDR3 runs to 19 residues. The CDR3 DNA sequence: TGTGCCAGCAGCCCGCCACCCAAGAGAAGGGGTTCCTGGGGCAACATTCAGTACTTC. As protein: CASSPPPKRRGSWGNIQYF.

This chain connects TRBV11-2 to TRBJ1-4; D may be TRBD1 (5 bases). Trimming stripped 1 base from V and 5 bases from J, with 20 bases between. Germline loops: CDR1 SGHAT, CDR2 FQNNGV. CDR3 length: 18 amino acids. CDR3 protein: CASSLVDIRQGPNEKLFF. CDR3 bases: TGTGCCAGCAGCTTAGTCGACATTCGGCAGGGCCCCAATGAAAAACTGTTTTTT.

The chain is built from TRBV9 and TRBJ1-2; 7 positions agree with TRBD1. CDR1 is SGDLS, CDR2 YYNGEE, per germline. The trim removed 4 bases at V and 4 bases at J, leaving 7 bases unmatched. This CDR3 spans 14 amino acids. CDR3: CASSRETGIYGYTF. The CDR3, as DNA: TGTGCCAGCAGCAGGGAGACAGGGATCTATGGCTACACCTTC. The whole variable domain, remainder taken from reference TRBV9 and TRBJ1-2, is DSGVTQTPKHLITATGQRVTLRCSPRSGDLSVYWYQQSLDQGLQFLIQYYNGEERAKGNILERFSAQQFPDLHSELNLSSLELGDSALYFCASSRETGIYGYTFGSGTRLTVV.

The rearrangement uses TRBV30 and TRBJ1-2, with 7 positions matching TRBD1. The V gene's germline CDR1 is GTSNPN and CDR2 SVGIG (reference sequence). The CDR3 runs to 15 residues. Trimming took 5 bases from V and 0 from J; bases not matched to a gene: 9. CDR3 amino acids: CAWDFGQVPNYGYTF. The CDR3 nucleotides are TGTGCCTGGGATTTCGGACAGGTGCCTAACTATGGCTACACCTTC.

This rearrangement joins TRBV19 to TRBJ1-2, with 7 positions matching TRBD1. The length of the CDR3 is 15 residues. V lost 5 bases to trimming and J lost 0 bases; unmatched junction nucleotides: 6. In germline, CDR1 is LNHDA, CDR2 SQIVND (reference sequence). The CDR3 protein is CASSVGTAANYGYTF. In nucleotides, the CDR3 is TGTGCCAGTAGTGTCGGGACAGCAGCTAACTATGGCTACACCTTC.

For the CDR3, the DNA is TGCGCCAGCAGCTTGCTGACCGGGACAGGGAAGATGAACACTGAAGCTTTCTTT. It yields the protein CASSLLTGTGKMNTEAFF. The J gene is TRBJ1-1, the V gene TRBV5-1; 9 nucleotides agree with TRBD1. V lost 1 base, J lost 0 bases, and 10 bases stayed unmatched. Germline CDR1 reads SGHRS; CDR2 reads YFSETQ. CDR3 length: 18 residues.

The chain has TRBV6-6 and TRBJ2-1; the D gene is possibly TRBD2 (6 bases). The CDR3 covers 14 residues. The V gene's germline CDR1 is MNHNY and CDR2 SVGAGI (reference sequence). V was clipped by 2 bases and J by 6 bases, with 11 bases between them. CDR3 nucleotide sequence: TGTGCCAGCAGTTACCCCGGGGGTCTCAATGAGCAGTTCTTC. As protein: CASSYPGGLNEQFF.

This sequence joins TRBV6-6 and TRBJ1-5; D is ambiguous. Trimming shortened V by 0 bases and J by 3 bases, and 6 bases separated the two germline ends. Germline V gives CDR1 MNHNY, CDR2 SVGAGI (reference sequence). The CDR3 runs to 14 residues. The DNA of the CDR3 is TGTGCCAGCAGTTACTCTGGCCCCAATCAGCCCCAGCATTTT. This codes for CASSYSGPNQPQHF.

The chain has TRBV28 and TRBJ2-6, with a weak D call TRBD2 (6 bases). Germline-derived CDR1 and CDR2 are MDHEN and SYDVKM. V gave up 10 bases and J gave up 0 bases, with 13 bases separating them. The CDR3 consists of 15 residues. DNA of the CDR3: TGTGCCACCAGAGTCGGGGGCTCTGGGGCCAACGTCCTGACTTTC. Protein sequence: CATRVGGSGANVLTF. Supplemented by reference TRBV28 and TRBJ2-6, the full variable domain reads DVKVTQSSRYLVKRTGEKVFLECVQDMDHENMFWYRQDPGLGLRLIYFSYDVKMKEKGDIPEGYSVSREKKERFSLILESASTNQTSMYLCATRVGGSGANVLTFGAGSRLTVL.

V gene TRBV5-8 combines with J gene TRBJ2-7; TRBD1 matches at 7 bases. Per the germline V gene, CDR1 is SGHTS and CDR2 is YDEGEE. CDR3 length equals 14 residues. After removal of 4 bases from V and 1 base from J, the junction contained 5 bases not matched to a gene. The CDR3 DNA reads as TGTGCCAGCAGCCCCAGGACAGGATCCTACGAGCAGTACTTC. Protein: CASSPRTGSYEQYF.